This T cell receptor beta chain was recorded in a study of blood T cells in healthy people across ages. Study-wide results and limits: Age brought a roughly linear fall in TCR beta diversity measured per million T cells. It was not known whether donors were CMV positive (a possible confounder of expanded clonotype changes).

There were at least 6 micrograms of total RNA extracted from every sample. This clonotype was seen a few times. What it binds is not known. CDR1 is SGHTA, CDR2 FQGNSA, per germline. J lost 0 bases, V lost 1 base, and 4 bases had no gene match. The CDR3 runs 16 residues. Next came a second PCR, run for roughly 6 to 11 cycles, which used a sample-barcoded 5' primer along with a J-beta primer mix. Every cDNA molecule bore a tag from a template-switch adaptor containing 12 random nucleotides. TCRdb fed the 5' RACE reads into MiXCR, producing one record per CDR3 protein. This table holds about 800,000 distinct CDR3 sequences, 55% to 70% found once.

The rearrangement links TRBV7-2 to TRBJ1-2; TRBD1 agrees at 8 bases. This clonotype originated in a man under 40 in good health. Input material: blood. This CDR3 reads CASSLGGTGANYGYTF. For the CDR3, the DNA is TGTGCCAGCAGCTTAGGTGGGACAGGAGCTAACTATGGCTACACCTTC.